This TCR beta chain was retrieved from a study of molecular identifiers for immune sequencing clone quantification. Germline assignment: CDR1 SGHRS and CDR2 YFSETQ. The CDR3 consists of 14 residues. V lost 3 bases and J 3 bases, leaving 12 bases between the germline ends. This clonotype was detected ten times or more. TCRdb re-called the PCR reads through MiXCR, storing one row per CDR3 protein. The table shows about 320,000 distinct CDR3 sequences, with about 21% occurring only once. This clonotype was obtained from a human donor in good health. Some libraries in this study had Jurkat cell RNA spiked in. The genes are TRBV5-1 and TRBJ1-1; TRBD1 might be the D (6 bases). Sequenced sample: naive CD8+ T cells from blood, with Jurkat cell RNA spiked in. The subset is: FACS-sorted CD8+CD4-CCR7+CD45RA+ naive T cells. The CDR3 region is CASSSPRGDTEAFF. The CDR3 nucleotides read TGCGCCAGCAGCTCGCCCAGGGGTGACACTGAAGCTTTCTTT.